This T cell receptor (beta chain) was sequenced for a study of OX40 agonist ivuxolimab in advanced cancers. Repertoires were generated with immunoSEQ multiplex PCR, while TCRdb's copy carries only in-frame clones and drops some. There are around 35,000 clones in the sample; 81% occur only once, and over 1.1% lies in the top ten. Concerning this clone itself: Its cognate antigen is unknown.

The CDR3 loop spans 15 amino acids. The V segment lost 2 bases and the J segment 7 bases; nucleotides outside the gene matches: 6. The germline V gene encodes CDR1 SGHDT and CDR2 YYEEEE. Study-wide results and caveats: With doses of 0.1 to 3.0 mg/kg, CD4+ and CD8+ blood T cells had undergone clonal expansion by week 6. There were, on average, more expanded clones in CD8+ T cells than in CD4+. Also present in some nonresponders was a low level of normalized T-cell clonal expansion.

The chain employs TRBV5-6 and TRBJ2-1; TRBD2 agrees at 10 bases. This sequence originates from an adult with an advanced solid tumor such as melanoma, head and neck, liver or kidney cancer. The sequenced sample was CD4+ or CD8+ T cells sorted from blood, obtained in a trial of the OX40 agonist ivuxolimab. The CDR3 here is CASSLYKTSGNEQFF. The CDR3 nucleotides are TGTGCCAGCAGCTTATATAAGACTAGCGGGAATGAGCAGTTCTTC.